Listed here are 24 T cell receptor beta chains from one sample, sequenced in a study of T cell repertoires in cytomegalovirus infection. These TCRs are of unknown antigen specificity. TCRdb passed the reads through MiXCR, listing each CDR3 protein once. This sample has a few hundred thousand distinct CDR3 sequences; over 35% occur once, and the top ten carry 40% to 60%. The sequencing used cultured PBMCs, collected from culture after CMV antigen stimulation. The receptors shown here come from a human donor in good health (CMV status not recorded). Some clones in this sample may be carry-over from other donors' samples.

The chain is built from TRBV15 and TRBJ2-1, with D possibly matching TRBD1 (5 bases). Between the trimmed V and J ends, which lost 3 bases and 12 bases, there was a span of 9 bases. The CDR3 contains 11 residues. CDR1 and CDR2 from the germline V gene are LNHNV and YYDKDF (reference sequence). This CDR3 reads CATSSGHRQFF. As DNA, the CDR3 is TGTGCCACCAGCAGTGGACACCGGCAGTTCTTC.

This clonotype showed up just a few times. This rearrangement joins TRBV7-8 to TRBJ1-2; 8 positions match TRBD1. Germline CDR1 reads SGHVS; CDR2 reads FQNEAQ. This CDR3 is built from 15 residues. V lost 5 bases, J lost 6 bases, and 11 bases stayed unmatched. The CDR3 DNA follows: TGTGCCAGCAGCCGCCGACAGGGGAGGGAGGATGGCTACACCTTC. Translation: CASSRRQGREDGYTF. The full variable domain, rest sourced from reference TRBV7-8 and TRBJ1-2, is GAGVSQSPRYKVAKRGQDVALRCDPISGHVSLFWYQQALGQGPEFLTYFQNEAQLDKSGLPSDRFFAERPEGSVSTLKIQRTQQEDSAVYLCASSRRQGREDGYTFGSGTRLTVV.

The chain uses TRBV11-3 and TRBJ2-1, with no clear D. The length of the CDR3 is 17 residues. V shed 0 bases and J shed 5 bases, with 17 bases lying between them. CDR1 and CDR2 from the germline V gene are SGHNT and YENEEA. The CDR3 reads CASSLDSIPRGDNEQFF. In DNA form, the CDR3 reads TGTGCCAGCAGCTTAGATTCTATCCCACGAGGCGACAATGAGCAGTTCTTC.

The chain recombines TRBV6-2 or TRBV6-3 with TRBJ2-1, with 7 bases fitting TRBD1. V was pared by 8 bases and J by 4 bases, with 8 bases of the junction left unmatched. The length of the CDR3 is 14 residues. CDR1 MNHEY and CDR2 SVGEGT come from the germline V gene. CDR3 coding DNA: TGTGCCAGCGATCAAACAGGGGAGTACAATGAGCAGTTCTTC. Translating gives CASDQTGEYNEQFF.

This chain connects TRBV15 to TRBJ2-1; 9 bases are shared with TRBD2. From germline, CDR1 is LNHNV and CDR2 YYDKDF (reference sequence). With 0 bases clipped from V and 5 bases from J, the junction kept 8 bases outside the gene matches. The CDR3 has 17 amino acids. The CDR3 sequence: CATSRETSGRGDNEQFF. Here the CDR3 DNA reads TGTGCCACCAGCAGAGAGACTAGCGGACGAGGGGACAATGAGCAGTTCTTC.

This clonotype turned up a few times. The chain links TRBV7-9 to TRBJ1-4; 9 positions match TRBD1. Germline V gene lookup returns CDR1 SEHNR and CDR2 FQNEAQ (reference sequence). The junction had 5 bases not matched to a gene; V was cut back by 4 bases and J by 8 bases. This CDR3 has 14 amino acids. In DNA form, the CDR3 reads TGTGCCAGCAGCTCGACAGGGGGGATCGAAAAACTGTTTTTT. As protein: CASSSTGGIEKLFF. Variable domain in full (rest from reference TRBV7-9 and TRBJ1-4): DTGVSQNPRHKITKRGQNVTFRCDPISEHNRLYWYRQTLGQGPEFLTYFQNEAQLEKSRLLSDRFSAERPKGSFSTLEIQRTEQGDSAMYLCASSSTGGIEKLFFGSGTQLSVL.

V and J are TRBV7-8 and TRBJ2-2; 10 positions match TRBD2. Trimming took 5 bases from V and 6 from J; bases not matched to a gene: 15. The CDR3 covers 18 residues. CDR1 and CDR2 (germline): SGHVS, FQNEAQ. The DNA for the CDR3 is TGTGCCAGCAGCCCCACTCCCGGACTAGCGGAAGTACCCGGGGAGCTGTTTTTT. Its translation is CASSPTPGLAEVPGELFF.

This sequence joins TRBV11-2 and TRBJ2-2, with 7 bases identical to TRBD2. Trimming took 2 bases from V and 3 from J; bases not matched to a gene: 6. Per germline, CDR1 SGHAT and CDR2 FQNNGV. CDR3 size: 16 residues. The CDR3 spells CASSLRRGTYTGELFF. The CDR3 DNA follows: TGTGCCAGCAGCTTAAGGCGGGGGACCTACACCGGGGAGCTGTTTTTT. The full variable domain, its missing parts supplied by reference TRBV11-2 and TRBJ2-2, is EAGVAQSPRYKIIEKRQSVAFWCNPISGHATLYWYQQILGQGPKLLIQFQNNGVVDDSQLPKDRFSAERLKGVDSTLKIQPAKLEDSAVYLCASSLRRGTYTGELFFGEGSRLTVL.

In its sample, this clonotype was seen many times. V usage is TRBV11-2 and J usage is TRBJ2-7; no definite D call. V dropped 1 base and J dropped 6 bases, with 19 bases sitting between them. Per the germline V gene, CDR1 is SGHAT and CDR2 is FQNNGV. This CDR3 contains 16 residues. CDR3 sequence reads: CASSLAASTVRREQYF. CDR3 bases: TGTGCCAGCAGCTTAGCCGCTAGTACGGTTAGGCGCGAGCAGTACTTC.

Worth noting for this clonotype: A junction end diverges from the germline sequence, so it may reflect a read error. CDR3 in amino acids: CAGSSYNSPLHF. The CDR3 DNA is TGCGCAGGGAGCTCCTATAATTCACCCCTCCACTTT. V and J are TRBV5-3 and TRBJ1-6; maybe TRBD1 (5 bases). TRBV5-3 is placed among ORFs of uncertain function. This CDR3 spans 12 amino acids.

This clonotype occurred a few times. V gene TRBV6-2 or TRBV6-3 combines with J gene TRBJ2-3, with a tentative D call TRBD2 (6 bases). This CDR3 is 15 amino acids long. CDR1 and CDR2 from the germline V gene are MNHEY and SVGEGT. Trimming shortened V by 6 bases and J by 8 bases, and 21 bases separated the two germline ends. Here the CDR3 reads CASRSWRDDQSTQYF. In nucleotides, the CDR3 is TGTGCCAGCAGGTCCTGGCGGGACGATCAAAGTACGCAGTATTTT.

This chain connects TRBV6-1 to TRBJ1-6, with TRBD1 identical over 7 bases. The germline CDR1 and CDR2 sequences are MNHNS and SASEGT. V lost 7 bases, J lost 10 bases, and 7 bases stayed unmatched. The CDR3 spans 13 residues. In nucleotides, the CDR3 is TGTGCCAGCACCACGACAGGGCACTCACCCCTCCACTTT. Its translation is CASTTTGHSPLHF.

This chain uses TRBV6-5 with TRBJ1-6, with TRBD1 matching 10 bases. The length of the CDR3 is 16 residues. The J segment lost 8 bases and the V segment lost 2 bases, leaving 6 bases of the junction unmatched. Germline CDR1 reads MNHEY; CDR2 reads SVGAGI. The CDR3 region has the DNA TGTGCCAGCAGTTACACCGGACAGGGGGTCGATTCACCCCTCCACTTT. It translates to CASSYTGQGVDSPLHF.

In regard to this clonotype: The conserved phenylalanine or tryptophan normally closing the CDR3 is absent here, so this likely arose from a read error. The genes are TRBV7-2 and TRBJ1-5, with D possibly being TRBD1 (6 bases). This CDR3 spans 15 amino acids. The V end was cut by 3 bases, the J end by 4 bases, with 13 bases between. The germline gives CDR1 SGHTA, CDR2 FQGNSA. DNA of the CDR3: TGTGCCAGCAGCTTGTCGGCAGGGGCGAATCAGCCCCAGCATTGT. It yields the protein CASSLSAGANQPQHC.

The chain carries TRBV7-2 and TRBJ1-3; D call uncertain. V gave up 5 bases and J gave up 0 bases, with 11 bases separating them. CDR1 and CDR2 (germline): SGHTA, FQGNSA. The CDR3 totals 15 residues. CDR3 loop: CASSRAGLSGNTIYF. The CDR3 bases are TGTGCCAGCAGCCGCGCAGGACTCTCTGGAAACACCATATATTTT.

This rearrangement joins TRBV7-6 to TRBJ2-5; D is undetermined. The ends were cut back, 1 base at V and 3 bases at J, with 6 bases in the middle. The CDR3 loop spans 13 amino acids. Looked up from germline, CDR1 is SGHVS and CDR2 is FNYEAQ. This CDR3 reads CASSLVKEETQYF. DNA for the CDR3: TGTGCCAGCAGCTTAGTTAAGGAAGAGACCCAGTACTTC.

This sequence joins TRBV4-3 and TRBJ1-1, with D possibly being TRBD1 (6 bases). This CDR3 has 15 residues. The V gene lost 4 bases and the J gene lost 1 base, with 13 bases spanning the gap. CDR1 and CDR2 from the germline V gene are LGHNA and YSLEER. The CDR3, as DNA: TGCGCCAGCAGCCCAGAACAGGGTAGGAACACTGAAGCTTTCTTT. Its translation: CASSPEQGRNTEAFF.

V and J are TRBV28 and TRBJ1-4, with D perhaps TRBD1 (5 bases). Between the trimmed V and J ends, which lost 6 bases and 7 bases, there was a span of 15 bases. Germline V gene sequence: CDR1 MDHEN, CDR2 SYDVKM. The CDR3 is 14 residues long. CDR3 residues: CASSPDSSAEKLFF. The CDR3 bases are TGTGCCAGCAGCCCTGACAGTAGCGCTGAAAAACTGTTTTTT.

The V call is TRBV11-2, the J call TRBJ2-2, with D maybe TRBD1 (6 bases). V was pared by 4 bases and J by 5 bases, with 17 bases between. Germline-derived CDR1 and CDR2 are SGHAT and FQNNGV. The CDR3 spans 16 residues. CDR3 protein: CASSSWTASNTGELFF. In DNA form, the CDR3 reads TGTGCCAGCAGCTCTTGGACAGCTTCTAATACCGGGGAGCTGTTTTTT. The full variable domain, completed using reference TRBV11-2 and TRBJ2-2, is EAGVAQSPRYKIIEKRQSVAFWCNPISGHATLYWYQQILGQGPKLLIQFQNNGVVDDSQLPKDRFSAERLKGVDSTLKIQPAKLEDSAVYLCASSSWTASNTGELFFGEGSRLTVL.

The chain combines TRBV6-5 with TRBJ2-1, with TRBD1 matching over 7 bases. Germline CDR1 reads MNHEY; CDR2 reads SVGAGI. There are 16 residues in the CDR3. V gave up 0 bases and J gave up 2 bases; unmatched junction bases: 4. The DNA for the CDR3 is TGTGCCAGCAGTTACTCGTGGGACAGCCCCTACAATGAGCAGTTCTTC. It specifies CASSYSWDSPYNEQFF.

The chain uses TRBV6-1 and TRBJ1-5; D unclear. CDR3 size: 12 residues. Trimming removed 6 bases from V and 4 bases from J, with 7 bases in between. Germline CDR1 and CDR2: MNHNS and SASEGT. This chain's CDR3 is CASRPENQPQHF. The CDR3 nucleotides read TGTGCCAGCAGACCCGAGAATCAGCCCCAGCATTTT.

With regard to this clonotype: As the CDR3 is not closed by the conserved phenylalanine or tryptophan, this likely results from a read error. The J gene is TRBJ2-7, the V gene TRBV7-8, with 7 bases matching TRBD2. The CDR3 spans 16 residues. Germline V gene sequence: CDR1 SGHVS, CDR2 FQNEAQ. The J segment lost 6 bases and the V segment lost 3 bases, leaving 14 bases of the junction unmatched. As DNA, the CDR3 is TGTGCCAGCAGCTTCGGCGGGAGCCTTCTTCTCCGCGAGCAGTACATC. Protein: CASSFGGSLLLREQYI.

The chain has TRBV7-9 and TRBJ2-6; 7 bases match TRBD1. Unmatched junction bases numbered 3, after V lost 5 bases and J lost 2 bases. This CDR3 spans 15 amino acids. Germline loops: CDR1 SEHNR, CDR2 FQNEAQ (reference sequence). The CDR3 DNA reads TGTGCCAGCAGCGATACAGGGGCTGGGGCCAACGTCCTGACTTTC. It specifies CASSDTGAGANVLTF. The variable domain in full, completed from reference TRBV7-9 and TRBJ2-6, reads DTGVSQNPRHKITKRGQNVTFRCDPISEHNRLYWYRQTLGQGPEFLTYFQNEAQLEKSRLLSDRFSAERPKGSFSTLEIQRTEQGDSAMYLCASSDTGAGANVLTFGAGSRLTVL.

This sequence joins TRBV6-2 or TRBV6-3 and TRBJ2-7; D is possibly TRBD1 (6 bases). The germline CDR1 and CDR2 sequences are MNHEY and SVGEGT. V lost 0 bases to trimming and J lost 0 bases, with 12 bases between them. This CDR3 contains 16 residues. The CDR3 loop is CASSYSSRQVSYEQYF. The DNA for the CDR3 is TGTGCCAGCAGTTACTCATCCCGACAGGTCTCCTACGAGCAGTACTTC.